This T cell receptor beta chain was observed in a study of blood T cell repertoires in COVID-19. Original processing methods: For nucleated cells, counts were estimated from reference gene primer amplification. Using immunoSEQ multiplex PCR, the repertoire was profiled, and TCRdb retains in-frame clones only, with some absent. The D gene and trimming were derived from the DNA, and the V and J assignments and clone size from that table. The data hold hundreds of thousands of clones, with more than 90% observed a single time. Germline assignment: CDR1 MGHRA and CDR2 YSYEKL. Trimming pared 1 base from V and 2 bases from J, leaving 12 bases between. The CDR3 sequence is 15 residues long. Residents of about two dozen US areas, aged roughly 18 to 89 years, made up the participants.

The sequenced material came from PBMCs or T cells enriched from blood (not recorded which). The TCR was taken from a man in his 60s who had recovered from COVID-19. The chain carries TRBV4-1 and TRBJ2-7, with D possibly TRBD1 on 5 matching bases. CDR3 DNA: TGCGCCAGCAGCCAAGGGCAGGGTTTCGCCTACGAGCAGTACTTC. Protein: CASSQGQGFAYEQYF.